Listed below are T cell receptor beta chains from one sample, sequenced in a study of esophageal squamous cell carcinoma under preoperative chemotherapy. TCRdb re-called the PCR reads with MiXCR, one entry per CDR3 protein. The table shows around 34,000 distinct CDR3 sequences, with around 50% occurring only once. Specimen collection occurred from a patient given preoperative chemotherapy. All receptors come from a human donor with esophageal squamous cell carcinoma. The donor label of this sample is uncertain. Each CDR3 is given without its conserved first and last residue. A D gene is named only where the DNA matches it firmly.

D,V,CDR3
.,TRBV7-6,ASSSGGDKDTQY
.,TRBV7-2,ASSLLEGGYGYT
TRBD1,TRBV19,ASSSGQGGTDTQY
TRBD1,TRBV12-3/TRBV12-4,ASSHRGEQY
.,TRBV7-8,ASSLALRSTDTQY
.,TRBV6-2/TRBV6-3,ASSYPVNTGTQY
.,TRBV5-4,ASSRLEETQY
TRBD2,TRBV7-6,ASSLAGGQETQY
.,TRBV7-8,ARGFGGGGKDTQY
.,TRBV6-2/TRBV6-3,ASSYAIQEPQY
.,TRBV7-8,ARSRPLGQETQH
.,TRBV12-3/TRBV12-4,ASSLINYGYT
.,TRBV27,ASSSGRSQGTKNIQY
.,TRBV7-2,ASSPTVGGGVEQY
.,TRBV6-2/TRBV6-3,ASSSTHNSPLH
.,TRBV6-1,ASTEDSNTGELF
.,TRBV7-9,ASSLGGAPGNTQY
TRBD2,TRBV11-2,ASSRGSSGGRETQY
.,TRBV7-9,ASSSTGTTEAF
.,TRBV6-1,ARSPRPRAKDMQY
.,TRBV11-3,AHGFGKTNEQF
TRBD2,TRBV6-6,ASSYSGLAGGFYNEQF
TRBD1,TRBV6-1,ASIGGILNTEAF
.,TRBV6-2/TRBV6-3,ASSRDLSYEQF
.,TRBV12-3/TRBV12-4,ASSFGQEQF
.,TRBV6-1,ASTPAGYLGEQY
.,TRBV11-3,ASSLEPGELF
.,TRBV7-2,GSSLLRATDMQY
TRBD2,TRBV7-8,ASSRLGGVSTEELY
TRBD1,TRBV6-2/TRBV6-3,ASKLPGQNYGYT
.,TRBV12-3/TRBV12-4,ASIHAGLSKNTQF
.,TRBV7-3,ASSSASGVEQF
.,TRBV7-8,ASRPTGEGTQY
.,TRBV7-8,ASSLDRAAYNEQF
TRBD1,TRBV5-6,ASSLGDRGNTQY
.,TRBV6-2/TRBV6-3,ASSYSRKSGSSDTQY
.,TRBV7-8,ASRRLRGANTDKLY
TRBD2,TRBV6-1,ASSDRGGYEQY
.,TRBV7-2,AGSLDGRDTDTQY
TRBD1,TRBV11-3,ASSLDSDHRGGTDTQY
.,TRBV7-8,ASSALGWDMGAKNIQY
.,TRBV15,ATSRDRGGGPTDTQY
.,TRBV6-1,ASSRVRAKDTQY
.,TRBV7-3,ASSFSTDTEAF
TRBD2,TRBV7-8,ASSNLAGGPRDMQY
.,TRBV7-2,ASSLGRGKGGSNSYNEQF
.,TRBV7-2,AGSRLGRQGIQY
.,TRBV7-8,ASTNLAGRDGETQY